The sequence of this TCR beta chain was determined in a study of CD8 T cells in ankylosing spondylitis. This clonotype was observed many times. The antigen is unknown. TCRdb re-called the 5' RACE reads through MiXCR, storing one row per CDR3 protein. The sample shows approximately 290,000 distinct CDR3 sequences, around 20% of them seen only once. V lost 2 bases and J lost 7, with 15 bases in between. Germline lookup yields CDR1 MNHEY and CDR2 SVGAGI. This CDR3 is built from 14 residues. Broader study findings: Disease-linked clones bore a CD8+ phenotype, appearing relatively rarely in peripheral blood. Characteristic, it appeared, of ankylosing spondylitis blood was a TCR beta motif of several highly homologous variants.

V and J are TRBV6-5 and TRBJ2-7; possible D gene TRBD2, 6 bases. Material: blood, either unsorted or a sorted T cell fraction (not recorded which). The receptor comes from a female donor with ankylosing spondylitis or in good health (not recorded which). CDR3 amino acids: CASSYQIGTYEQYF. The CDR3 nucleotides read TGTGCCAGCAGTTACCAAATAGGGACTTATGAGCAGTACTTC.